Presented here are 2 T cell receptor beta chains from one specimen sequenced in a study of CD4+ T cells in melanoma. Here immunoSEQ multiplex PCR was the method, and the copy in TCRdb shows in-frame clones only, minus some. The table records 40,000 to 50,000 clones, 80% to 90% of them present only once. The source material was peripheral blood. The receptors shown here come from a human donor with melanoma.

This chain joins TRBV6-6 and TRBJ2-4, with TRBD2 identical over 8 bases. The ends lost 8 bases at V and 0 bases at J; junction bases unmatched: 0. The CDR3 is 13 residues long. The germline CDR1 and CDR2 sequences are MNHNY and SVGAGI (reference sequence). CDR3 DNA: TGTGCCAGCCGGGGGGGAGCCAAAAACATTCAGTACTTC. As protein: CASRGGAKNIQYF.

This clone has more than one count but fewer than ten. The chain links TRBV7-8 to TRBJ1-4, with D maybe TRBD1 (5 bases). The length of the CDR3 is 17 residues. The germline gives CDR1 SGHVS, CDR2 FQNEAQ. Trimming left V 6 bases short and J 4 bases short, with 21 bases between. CDR3 amino acids: CASRGSGGFGGNEKLFF. CDR3 in DNA: TGTGCCAGCAGGGGCTCGGGCGGCTTCGGGGGTAATGAAAAACTGTTTTTT.